This T cell receptor (beta chain) stems from a study of regulatory T cells in long-lasting Graves disease. For the study at large: The term persistent Graves' disease signified upward of 5 years on antithyroid drugs with positive TSH receptor antibodies.

Described time point: persistent/refractory GD, antithyroid drugs over 5 years with positive TRAb. PBMCs were the source of the RNA used for TCR sequencing. Patients were enrolled at an endocrinology department in Xi'an, China. The CDR3 has 17 amino acids. Deletions cut 7 bases from V and 6 bases from J, with 25 bases between. Germline V gene data show CDR1 as MNHNS and CDR2 as SASEGT. The TCR beta library used iRepertoire HTBI primers with Arm-PCR amplification of CDR3. TCRdb recomputed calls from the multiplex PCR reads with MiXCR, one row per CDR3 protein. The sample lists under 500,000 distinct CDR3 sequences; around 21% were seen once.

This clonotype was obtained from a female donor with Graves disease. The chain has TRBV6-1 and TRBJ2-1; TRBD1 is a possible D gene (5 bases). Material: peripheral blood mononuclear cells (PBMCs), obtained when the disease was refractory, from a patient treated with antithyroid drugs. The CDR3 coding sequence is TGTGCCAGCACCACCTTTGTTCGGAACACGGACACCAATGAGCAGTTCTTC. Its translation: CASTTFVRNTDTNEQFF.